This TCR beta chain appears in the sequencing data of a study of blood T cell repertoires in COVID-19. Authors' analysis steps: Scientists estimated how many nucleated cells there were by amplifying reference gene primers. Clones were sequenced by immunoSEQ multiplex PCR, and TCRdb holds only the in-frame ones, with some missing. Clone size and the V and J calls come from that table; the DNA yielded D and trimming. The sample has 300,000 to 400,000 clones; around 85% are singletons. The CDR3 is 13 residues long. V was cut by 5 bases and J by 2 bases, with 9 bases left in between. CDR1 is GTSNPN and CDR2 is SVGIG in the germline V gene (reference sequence).

Material for sequencing was peripheral blood. The chain is built from TRBV30 and TRBJ2-2; weak D call: TRBD1 (6 bases). This receptor was obtained from a human donor in a cohort sampled during active COVID-19. The CDR3 DNA reads TGTGCCTGGGGACAGTTCAACACCGGGGAGCTGTTTTTT. As protein: CAWGQFNTGELFF.